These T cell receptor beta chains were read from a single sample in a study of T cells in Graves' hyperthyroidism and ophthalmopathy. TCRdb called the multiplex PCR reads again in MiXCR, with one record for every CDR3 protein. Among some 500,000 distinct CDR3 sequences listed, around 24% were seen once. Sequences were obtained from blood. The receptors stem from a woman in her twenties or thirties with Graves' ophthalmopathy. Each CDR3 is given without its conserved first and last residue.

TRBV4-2 ASSQNTGGREQETQY
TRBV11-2 ASSFEFGGLARAGELF
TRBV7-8 ASNLDRVETQY
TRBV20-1 SAGTGGVNQPQH
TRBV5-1 ASSLAWNTEAF
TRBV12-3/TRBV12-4 ASSYGAIYEQY
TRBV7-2 ASSVQGGPYEQY
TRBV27 ASRSLANTGELF
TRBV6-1 ASSGKQGDTEAF
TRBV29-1 SVVGTVKNIKY
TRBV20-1 SARGSRYEQY
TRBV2 ASLQGLRSSYNSPLH
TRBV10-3 AITMDRAYGYT
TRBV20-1 SARWRSNGGYT
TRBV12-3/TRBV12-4 ASSLPASGHYGYT
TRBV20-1 SAGDTYYGYT
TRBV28 ASTGGGHQPQH
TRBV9 ASSAYGTVSSGNTIY
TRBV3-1 ASSQEVWRSGNTIY
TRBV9 ASSVGPNTEAF
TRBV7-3 ASSLNPGPPSDGYT
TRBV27 ASSLGGRVAYEQY
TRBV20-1 SAETGGLAGNTGELF
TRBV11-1 ASQDGGNDNTGELF
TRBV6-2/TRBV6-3 ASTSPGTASEAF
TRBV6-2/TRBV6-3 ASSYGRFSNQPQH
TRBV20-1 SARVTSGRALQETQY
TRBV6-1 ASSVSANSGNTIY
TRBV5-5 ASSLDLQRGYT
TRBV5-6 ASSLEGSFHGYT
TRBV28 ASSWGTVQPQH
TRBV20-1 SVGGNQPQH
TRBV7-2 ASSLGDSFGGYT
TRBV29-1 SVDAGHTEAF
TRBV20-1 SARVWAGGTEAF
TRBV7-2 ASTEITGGGEQY
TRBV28 ASRSSGTGDQPQH
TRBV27 ASSRGTGSLNQPQH
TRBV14 ASSRQGVTEAF
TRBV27 ASSLGATAKNIQY
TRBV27 ASSLSKYSTEAF
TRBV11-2 ASSLVQGGYEQY
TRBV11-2 ASSFQYSGNTIY
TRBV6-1 ASSDTGYDEQY
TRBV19 ASSRGGEESETQY
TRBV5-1 ASSPRQGSEAF